The 27 T cell receptor beta chains below were found in one sample sequenced in a study of PD-1 blockade in classical Hodgkin lymphoma. Patients all relapsed after autologous stem cell transplantation, and there was variation in brentuximab vedotin exposure. Assay: immunoSEQ multiplex PCR; the TCRdb copy retains only in-frame clones and omits some. The sample includes about 36,000 clones, roughly two thirds of them seen just once. The sample in question was peripheral blood mononuclear cells (PBMCs), obtained before the second cycle of nivolumab. Every receptor here comes from a human donor with classical Hodgkin lymphoma.

The rearrangement joins TRBV15 to TRBJ1-3; TRBD1 matches 9 bases. Trimming removed 4 bases from V and 4 bases from J; junction bases left unmatched: 8. Germline loops: CDR1 LNHNV, CDR2 YYDKDF (reference sequence). The CDR3 loop spans 16 amino acids. CDR3 sequence: CATSKDRGREGNTIYF. DNA for the CDR3: TGTGCCACCAGCAAGGACAGGGGAAGGGAAGGAAACACCATATATTTT.

This chain joins TRBV7-8 and TRBJ1-5; 7 bases line up with TRBD1. Germline V lookup: CDR1 SGHVS, CDR2 FQNEAQ. The V gene end was trimmed by 5 bases and the J gene end by 1 base; junction bases not matched to a gene: 5. The CDR3 is 15 amino acids. In DNA, the CDR3 is TGTGCCAGCAGCGGGGGGACAGTCAGCAATCAGCCCCAGCATTTT. It encodes CASSGGTVSNQPQHF.

In its sample, this clone was seen once. The CDR3: CASSVADGLAAYEQYF. The CDR3 nucleotides read TGTGCCAGCAGCGTAGCTGATGGACTAGCCGCCTACGAGCAGTACTTC. V usage is TRBV9 and J usage is TRBJ2-7; TRBD2 matches at 8 bases. V trimming: 0 bases; J trimming: 2 bases; junction bases outside the gene matches: 7. The germline gives CDR1 SGDLS, CDR2 YYNGEE. CDR3 length: 16 residues.

V and J are TRBV2 and TRBJ1-1; D remains ambiguous. The V and J ends lost 8 bases and 4 bases respectively, with 14 bases between them. Germline V gene lookup returns CDR1 SNHLY and CDR2 FYNNEI. This CDR3 contains 13 residues. The CDR3 protein is CASGDRGITEAFF. The CDR3 bases are TGTGCCAGCGGGGATAGAGGCATCACTGAAGCTTTCTTT.

This clone is medium-sized by share. The chain links TRBV20-1 to TRBJ1-1; no reliable D call. Between the trimmed V and J ends, which lost 3 bases and 8 bases, there was a span of 10 bases. Germline V gene sequence: CDR1 DFQATT, CDR2 SNEGSKA (reference sequence). The CDR3 totals 11 residues. Here the CDR3 DNA reads TGCAGTGCTAGCCCCGGGAAGGAAGCTTTCTTT. Translated, it gives CSASPGKEAFF.

V usage is TRBV7-6 and J usage is TRBJ2-1; 7 bases fit TRBD2. The CDR3 is 17 residues long. Losses at the gene ends were 2 bases for V and 2 bases for J; bases not matched to a gene: 9. Germline CDR1 reads SGHVS; CDR2 reads FNYEAQ. The CDR3 sequence is CASSLSVAGVTYNEQFF. CDR3 sequence (DNA): TGTGCCAGCAGCTTAAGCGTGGCGGGGGTTACCTACAATGAGCAGTTCTTC. The whole variable domain, remainder taken from reference TRBV7-6 and TRBJ2-1, is GAGVSQSPRYKVTKRGQDVALRCDPISGHVSLYWYRQALGQGPEFLTYFNYEAQQDKSGLPNDRFSAERPEGSISTLTIQRTEQRDSAMYRCASSLSVAGVTYNEQFFGPGTRLTVL.

J is TRBJ1-1 and V is TRBV7-9, with 10 bases matching TRBD1. Germline CDR1 reads SEHNR; CDR2 reads FQNEAQ (reference sequence). The CDR3 sequence is 14 residues long. J lost 4 bases, V lost 6 bases, and 5 bases had no gene match. The CDR3 DNA reads TGTGCCAGCAGACCATGGACAGGGGGCACTGAAGCTTTCTTT. This encodes CASRPWTGGTEAFF.

The rearrangement links TRBV9 to TRBJ1-2; weak D call: TRBD1 (6 bases). Per the germline V gene, CDR1 is SGDLS and CDR2 is YYNGEE. This CDR3 has 14 residues. With 0 bases removed from V and 6 bases from J, the gap between germline ends came to 12 bases. CDR3 protein: CASSVAGAHNGYTF. DNA for the CDR3: TGTGCCAGCAGCGTAGCGGGGGCGCATAATGGCTACACCTTC. Drawing the rest from reference TRBV9 and TRBJ1-2, the complete variable domain is DSGVTQTPKHLITATGQRVTLRCSPRSGDLSVYWYQQSLDQGLQFLIQYYNGEERAKGNILERFSAQQFPDLHSELNLSSLELGDSALYFCASSVAGAHNGYTFGSGTRLTVV.

The chain combines TRBV10-3 with TRBJ1-3, with D unclear. Between the trimmed V and J ends, which lost 7 bases and 0 bases, there was a span of 7 bases. The germline gives CDR1 ENHRY, CDR2 SYGVKD. This CDR3 is 13 amino acids long. Written as DNA, the CDR3 is TGTGCCATCACCCTCGACTCTGGAAACACCATATATTTT. As protein: CAITLDSGNTIYF.

The rearrangement links TRBV9 to TRBJ2-2; D is ambiguous. Trimming took off 3 bases at V and 4 bases at J, with 16 bases between the two ends. Germline CDR1 SGDLS, CDR2 YYNGEE. The length of the CDR3 is 16 residues. The CDR3 DNA reads TGTGCCAGCAGCGCCCGACTCGGCACAACCACCGGGGAGCTGTTTTTT. Translating gives CASSARLGTTTGELFF.

The gene calls are TRBV6-6 and TRBJ2-6; D is ambiguous. CDR1 is MNHNY and CDR2 is SVGAGI in the germline V gene (reference sequence). Trimming cost V 6 bases and J 3 bases, with 9 bases left between them. The CDR3 sequence is 14 residues long. In DNA, the CDR3 is TGTGCCAGCAGCCCGTTGGGTGGGGCCAACGTCCTGACTTTC. Its protein is CASSPLGGANVLTF.

The V gene is TRBV2, the J gene TRBJ2-6; D remains unclear. Deletions cut 8 bases from V and 2 bases from J, with 7 bases between. The CDR3 consists of 13 residues. Germline loops: CDR1 SNHLY, CDR2 FYNNEI. CDR3 protein: CASFGTGANVLTF. The CDR3 coding sequence is TGTGCCAGCTTTGGGACTGGGGCCAACGTCCTGACTTTC.

This chain links TRBV2 with TRBJ2-2; D possibly matches TRBD1 or TRBD2 (6 bases each). Per the germline V gene, CDR1 is SNHLY and CDR2 is FYNNEI. Trimming took 4 bases from V and 5 from J, leaving 14 bases between them. CDR3 length equals 15 residues. The CDR3 nucleotides are TGTGCCAGCAGTGTTCCGGGGGCTGGAACCGGGGAGCTGTTTTTT. Its protein product is CASSVPGAGTGELFF.

The table lists this clone with a count of one. CDR3 residues: CASRLGLAGVGDTQYF. The CDR3 region has the DNA TGTGCCAGCAGGTTGGGACTAGCGGGAGTGGGGGATACGCAGTATTTT. This chain links TRBV7-4 with TRBJ2-3, with 14 bases matching TRBD2. There are 16 residues in the CDR3. Losses at the gene ends were 6 bases for V and 6 bases for J; bases not matched to a gene: 8. Germline CDR1 SGHVT, CDR2 SQSDAQ.

V gene TRBV29-1 combines with J gene TRBJ1-2; the match to TRBD1 covers 8 bases. The CDR3 has 15 residues. Germline CDR1 reads SQVTM; CDR2 reads ANQGSEA. V dropped 6 bases and J dropped 3; count of bases not matched to a gene: 12. The CDR3 here is CSVAPITGGDYGYTF. The CDR3 nucleotides are TGCAGCGTCGCGCCTATTACAGGGGGGGACTATGGCTACACCTTC.

This clone was detected only once. The gene calls are TRBV7-9 and TRBJ2-5; perhaps TRBD2 as D (6 bases). V lost 3 bases and J lost 2, with 16 bases in between. The CDR3 spans 16 residues. CDR1 and CDR2 from the germline V gene are SEHNR and FQNEAQ (reference sequence). This CDR3 is CASSLAVRAGQETQYF. The CDR3, as DNA: TGTGCCAGCAGCTTGGCTGTCAGGGCGGGGCAAGAGACCCAGTACTTC.

V usage is TRBV6-6 and J usage is TRBJ1-5; D call uncertain. Looked up from germline, CDR1 is MNHNY and CDR2 is SVGAGI (reference sequence). V was clipped by 10 bases and J by 2 bases, with 15 bases between them. CDR3 size: 14 residues. CDR3 nucleotides: TGTGCCACCTCCTTCGGGGTTGGCAATCAGCCCCAGCATTTT. Residues: CATSFGVGNQPQHF.

The chain carries TRBV6-5 and TRBJ2-5; D unclear. This CDR3 is 14 amino acids long. The germline CDR1 and CDR2 sequences are MNHEY and SVGAGI. V lost 0 bases, J lost 7 bases, and 12 bases lay in between. CDR3 loop: CASSYSASKGTQYF. The CDR3 nucleotides read TGTGCCAGCAGTTACTCGGCCAGCAAAGGGACCCAGTACTTC.

The chain recombines TRBV13 with TRBJ1-5, with a weak D call TRBD1 (5 bases). CDR3 size: 15 residues. Germline V gene data show CDR1 as PRHDT and CDR2 as FYEKMQ (reference sequence). The ends were cut back, 6 bases at V and 2 bases at J, with 14 bases in the middle. The CDR3 region is CASSETGVGNQPQHF. CDR3 sequence (DNA): TGTGCCAGCAGTGAAACGGGGGTGGGCAATCAGCCCCAGCATTTT.

The rearrangement joins TRBV5-4 to TRBJ1-5; D is unresolved. V lost 0 bases to trimming and J lost 3 bases, with 7 bases between them. Germline V CDR1 and CDR2: SGHNT, YYREEE (reference sequence). The CDR3 loop spans 14 amino acids. The CDR3 DNA sequence: TGTGCCAGCAGCTTGGACGGTGTCAATCAGCCCCAGCATTTT. It encodes CASSLDGVNQPQHF. The entire variable domain, with the rest obtained from reference TRBV5-4 and TRBJ1-5, is as follows: ETGVTQSPTHLIKTRGQQVTLRCSSQSGHNTVSWYQQALGQGPQFIFQYYREEENGRGNFPPRFSGLQFPNYSSELNVNALELDDSALYLCASSLDGVNQPQHFGDGTRLSIL.

The chain carries TRBV28 and TRBJ1-1; D is ambiguous. Germline V gives CDR1 MDHEN, CDR2 SYDVKM. The CDR3 length is 11 residues. V lost 3 bases, J lost 5 bases, and 4 bases lay in between. Here the CDR3 DNA reads TGTGCCAGCAGTTTGTGGACTGAAGCTTTCTTT. Encoded protein: CASSLWTEAFF.

This clone was seen only once. The chain employs TRBV28 and TRBJ2-1; 9 bases align to TRBD2. Germline lookup yields CDR1 MDHEN and CDR2 SYDVKM. V lost 3 bases and J lost 4; bases outside the gene matches: 7. The CDR3 runs 16 residues. Here the CDR3 DNA reads TGTGCCAGCAGTTTTCCGGGACTAGCCCAATACAATGAGCAGTTCTTC. Translated: CASSFPGLAQYNEQFF. The whole variable domain, remainder taken from reference TRBV28 and TRBJ2-1, is DVKVTQSSRYLVKRTGEKVFLECVQDMDHENMFWYRQDPGLGLRLIYFSYDVKMKEKGDIPEGYSVSREKKERFSLILESASTNQTSMYLCASSFPGLAQYNEQFFGPGTRLTVL.

V usage is TRBV7-9 and J usage is TRBJ2-1; 9 positions match TRBD1. Germline trimming cut 5 bases from V and 6 bases from J; bases unmatched to any gene: 8. The CDR3 has 15 residues. CDR1 is SEHNR and CDR2 is FQNEAQ in the germline V gene (reference sequence). The CDR3 sequence: CASSAGTGIGNEQFF. For the CDR3, the DNA is TGTGCCAGCAGCGCGGGGACAGGGATAGGCAATGAGCAGTTCTTC.

This clone is a singleton in its sample. The V call is TRBV4-2, the J call TRBJ1-3; TRBD1 is a possible D gene (5 bases). The CDR3 is 16 residues long. Germline V CDR1 and CDR2: LGHNA, YNFKEQ. With 5 bases removed from V and 0 bases from J, the gap between germline ends came to 14 bases. For the CDR3, the DNA is TGTGCCAGCAGCAGGGGTGGTCACGACTCTGGAAACACCATATATTTT. Translated: CASSRGGHDSGNTIYF.

V and J are TRBV7-8 and TRBJ2-2; D may be TRBD2 (6 bases). Trimming removed 2 bases from V and 6 bases from J, with 19 bases in between. The germline gives CDR1 SGHVS, CDR2 FQNEAQ. This CDR3 comprises 17 residues. The CDR3 coding sequence is TGTGCCAGCAGCTTACGAGGTGGGAGCGGGTCGGCCGGGGAGCTGTTTTTT. This gives the protein CASSLRGGSGSAGELFF.

The rearrangement links TRBV11-2 to TRBJ2-7; 7 nucleotides agree with TRBD2. The ends lost 1 base at V and 7 bases at J; junction bases unmatched: 10. The CDR3 consists of 15 residues. Germline V gene data show CDR1 as SGHAT and CDR2 as FQNNGV. CDR3 coding DNA: TGTGCCAGCAGCTTAGTTTGGACTAGGTCGGGGGAGCAGTACTTC. Its translation is CASSLVWTRSGEQYF.

The chain has TRBV7-3 and TRBJ2-2, with 7 bases that match TRBD2. There are 13 residues in the CDR3. With V trimmed by 5 bases and J by 5 bases, 2 bases remained unmatched. Germline V lookup: CDR1 SGHTA, CDR2 FQGTGA. This CDR3 is CASSGTMTGELFF. CDR3 nucleotide sequence: TGTGCCAGCAGCGGGACTATGACCGGGGAGCTGTTTTTT.